Below, 6 T cell receptor beta chains from the same sample are listed, as sequenced in a study of blood T cell repertoires in COVID-19. TCRdb keeps only in-frame clones here, not all; method: immunoSEQ multiplex PCR. The sample lists about 45,000 clones; roughly 90% were seen once. The sequenced sample consisted of peripheral blood. These receptors were taken from a human donor in a cohort sampled during active COVID-19.

This chain joins TRBV19 and TRBJ1-1; D ambiguous. Trimming removed 2 bases from V and 3 bases from J, with 7 bases in between. This CDR3 is built from 13 residues. Germline V gives CDR1 LNHDA, CDR2 SQIVND (reference sequence). The CDR3 nucleotides read TGTGCCAGTAGTATATTCCTTGACACTGAAGCTTTCTTT. Translation: CASSIFLDTEAFF.

V and J are TRBV5-4 and TRBJ2-7; maybe TRBD1 (5 bases). The CDR3 sequence is 13 residues long. V lost 4 bases to trimming and J lost 5 bases, with 13 bases between them. Germline CDR1 SGHNT, CDR2 YYREEE (reference sequence). This CDR3 reads CASSLTGVDEQYF. CDR3 DNA sequence: TGTGCCAGCAGCCTAACAGGTGTAGACGAGCAGTACTTC.

The rearrangement uses TRBV6-5 and TRBJ2-3; D is ambiguous. The CDR3 is 14 amino acids. Trimming took 1 base from V and 0 from J, leaving 5 bases between them. Germline CDR1 is MNHEY and CDR2 is SVGAGI. The CDR3 region is CASSYLASTDTQYF. The CDR3 DNA reads as TGTGCCAGCAGTTACTTAGCCAGCACAGATACGCAGTATTTT.

The J gene is TRBJ2-3, the V gene TRBV4-2, with D perhaps matching TRBD2 (6 bases). V was clipped by 3 bases and J by 5 bases, with 15 bases between them. Looked up from germline, CDR1 is LGHNA and CDR2 is YNFKEQ. CDR3 size: 15 residues. The CDR3 nucleotides read TGTGCCAGCAGCCAGTCAACGGGAGTTGGAGATACGCAGTATTTT. Residues: CASSQSTGVGDTQYF.

The rearrangement links TRBV5-1 to TRBJ1-3; D gene ambiguous. Germline-derived CDR1 and CDR2 are SGHRS and YFSETQ. The CDR3 spans 13 residues. V shed 2 bases and J shed 2 bases, with 5 bases lying between them. CDR3 region: CASSFRTGNTIYF. CDR3 sequence (DNA): TGCGCCAGCAGCTTCAGGACTGGAAACACCATATATTTT.

This chain connects TRBV4-1 to TRBJ1-5; no firm D call. V lost 4 bases to trimming and J lost 7 bases, with 14 bases between them. This CDR3 region has 14 residues. Germline CDR1 reads MGHRA; CDR2 reads YSYEKL. The CDR3 loop reads CASSLYLAGQPQHF. The DNA for the CDR3 is TGCGCCAGCAGCCTCTATCTGGCCGGGCAGCCCCAGCATTTT.